The 27 T cell receptor beta chains in this list originate from one sample, sequenced in a study of blood T cells in healthy people across ages. A sample-barcoded 5' primer and a J-beta primer mix were used in a second PCR of about 7 to 11 cycles. A single record per CDR3 protein comes from TCRdb applying MiXCR to the 5' RACE reads. The data contain 540,000 or so distinct CDR3 sequences, about 45% of them singletons. Sequencing input: blood. The receptor source for this set is a man older than 75 in good health.

A few counts support this clonotype. The chain has TRBV6-5 and TRBJ2-1; TRBD2 matches 8 bases. The DNA matches TRBJ2-7 better at its end, which makes the J call doubtful. This CDR3 has 15 amino acids. Germline-derived CDR1 and CDR2 are MNHEY and SVGAGI. Here the CDR3 reads CASSPGGRTYNEQYF. CDR3 DNA sequence: TGTGCCAGCAGCCCGGGCGGGAGGACCTACAATGAGCAGTACTTC.

This clonotype was detected only a few times. The genes are TRBV9 and TRBJ2-1; TRBD2 aligns across 10 bases. The CDR3 consists of 16 residues. Germline-derived CDR1 and CDR2 are SGDLS and YYNGEE. Trimming removed 1 base from V and 2 bases from J; junction bases left unmatched: 3. Written as DNA, the CDR3 is TGTGCCAGCAGCGTAACGCTAGCGGGAGCCTACAATGAGCAGTTCTTC. Translated: CASSVTLAGAYNEQFF.

This clonotype was found a few times. This chain uses TRBV6-5 with TRBJ1-6; 12 nucleotides match TRBD1. The CDR3 has 19 amino acids. The ends lost 0 bases at V and 8 bases at J; junction bases unmatched: 11. CDR1 MNHEY and CDR2 SVGAGI come from the germline V gene. This chain's CDR3 is CASSYSAGTGGLFYSPLHF. DNA for the CDR3: TGTGCCAGCAGTTACTCGGCTGGGACAGGGGGCCTTTTTTATTCACCCCTCCACTTT.

The rearrangement links TRBV5-1 to TRBJ1-1; D unclear. Germline V gene lookup returns CDR1 SGHRS and CDR2 YFSETQ. With 2 bases removed from V and 1 base from J, the gap between germline ends came to 9 bases. The CDR3 spans 14 residues. The CDR3 protein is CASSFVAENTEAFF. Written as DNA, the CDR3 is TGCGCCAGCAGCTTCGTAGCGGAGAACACTGAAGCTTTCTTT.

DNA of the CDR3: TGTGCCAGCAGTTTAGGGGGGCGCAGTCCAGAGACCCAGTACTTC. It specifies CASSLGGRSPETQYF. The chain employs TRBV28 and TRBJ2-5; D possibly uses TRBD1 or TRBD2 (6 bases each). Germline V gene sequence: CDR1 MDHEN, CDR2 SYDVKM. The CDR3 length is 15 residues. Trimming took off 2 bases at V and 4 bases at J, with 14 bases between the two ends.

CDR3 amino acids: CASSVQAGGEEQYF. CDR3 coding DNA: TGTGCCAGCAGCGTCCAAGCGGGAGGGGAGGAGCAGTACTTC. The chain couples TRBV7-3 to TRBJ2-7; TRBD2 matches at 10 bases. V gave up 5 bases and J gave up 7 bases; unmatched junction bases: 8. The germline gives CDR1 SGHTA, CDR2 FQGTGA. CDR3 length equals 14 residues.

V gene TRBV20-1 combines with J gene TRBJ1-1; 7 nucleotides agree with TRBD1. The CDR3 length is 13 residues. Per the germline V gene, CDR1 is DFQATT and CDR2 is SNEGSKA (reference sequence). V shed 5 bases and J 1 base; nucleotides not matched to a gene: 4. Here the CDR3 reads CSAVPGGNTEAFF. In DNA, the CDR3 is TGCAGTGCTGTCCCAGGGGGGAACACTGAAGCTTTCTTT.

This chain connects TRBV7-9 to TRBJ1-1, with 7 nucleotides matching TRBD1. The CDR3 totals 15 residues. Trimming took 0 bases from V and 6 from J; bases not matched to a gene: 7. Germline lookup yields CDR1 SEHNR and CDR2 FQNEAQ (reference sequence). CDR3 protein: CASSLAPGGKAEAFF. The CDR3 bases are TGTGCCAGCAGCTTAGCCCCAGGGGGAAAGGCTGAAGCTTTCTTT.

In this sample, this clonotype turned up once. At one end, the junction sequence differs from germline, possibly due to a read error. The chain's CDR3 is CVSSQDEGTYGYTF. Written as DNA, the CDR3 is TGCGTCAGCAGCCAAGATGAAGGGACCTATGGCTACACCTTC. The V and J genes are TRBV4-1 and TRBJ1-2, with D possibly TRBD1 on 5 matching bases. Germline-derived CDR1 and CDR2 are MGHRA and YSYEKL. This CDR3 comprises 14 residues.

The chain couples TRBV10-3 to TRBJ1-4; D gene unclear. CDR1 is ENHRY and CDR2 is SYGVKD in the germline V gene. V was trimmed by 3 bases and J by 8 bases, leaving 16 bases between them. The CDR3 length is 15 residues. Here the CDR3 DNA reads TGTGCCATCAGTGAAGCGGGCCTGAGGCTAGAAAAACTGTTTTTT. It encodes CAISEAGLRLEKLFF.

This clonotype occurred many times. The chain uses TRBV6-5 and TRBJ2-4; D is undetermined. Trimming took 6 bases from V and 1 from J, leaving 10 bases between them. The length of the CDR3 is 14 residues. Germline CDR1 reads MNHEY; CDR2 reads SVGAGI. CDR3 loop: CASSRLGAKNIQYF. The CDR3 nucleotides are TGTGCCAGCAGCCGCCTCGGGGCCAAAAACATTCAGTACTTC.

The table lists this clonotype with a count of one. The gene calls are TRBV7-9 and TRBJ2-1; either TRBD1 or TRBD2 may supply D (5 bases each). From germline, CDR1 is SEHNR and CDR2 FQNEAQ (reference sequence). The CDR3 is 14 amino acids. V lost 8 bases to trimming and J lost 6 bases, with 17 bases between them. In nucleotides, the CDR3 is TGTGCCAGCCGCCGGGACGGGAACGTCAATGAGCAGTTCTTC. Its translation: CASRRDGNVNEQFF.

V and J are TRBV7-9 and TRBJ2-1; 7 bases match TRBD2. V dropped 7 bases and J dropped 0; count of bases not matched to a gene: 12. Germline CDR1 reads SEHNR; CDR2 reads FQNEAQ (reference sequence). This CDR3 is 17 amino acids long. CDR3 residues: CASNPTSSYVSYNEQFF. Here the CDR3 DNA reads TGTGCCAGCAACCCGACTAGCTCCTACGTCTCCTACAATGAGCAGTTCTTC.

V gene TRBV18 combines with J gene TRBJ2-7, with D perhaps being TRBD1 or TRBD2 (6 bases each). CDR1 is KGHSH, CDR2 LQKENI, per germline. V lost 5 bases to trimming and J lost 5 bases, with 19 bases between them. This CDR3 comprises 15 residues. The CDR3 bases are TGTGCCAGCTCATCCAATGGAAGGGGGGACGACGAGCAGTACTTC. It translates to CASSSNGRGDDEQYF.

The chain recombines TRBV7-9 with TRBJ2-5; D is ambiguous. The J call is uncertain, as TRBJ2-1 better fits the DNA end. Per germline, CDR1 SEHNR and CDR2 FQNEAQ (reference sequence). CDR3 length equals 14 residues. In DNA, the CDR3 is TGTGCCAGCAGCTTACGGCAAGACGAAGAGACCCAGTTCTTC. This sequence encodes CASSLRQDEETQFF.

This clonotype was seen more than once but under ten times. The chain has TRBV9 and TRBJ2-1; a possible D gene is TRBD2 (5 bases). The germline CDR1 and CDR2 sequences are SGDLS and YYNGEE. The length of the CDR3 is 12 residues. With 0 bases removed from V and 9 bases from J, the gap between germline ends came to 7 bases. The CDR3 DNA reads as TGTGCCAGCAGCGTAGCTAGCACTGAGCAGTTCTTC. Residues: CASSVASTEQFF.

This clonotype was seen only a few times. This chain connects TRBV6-2 or TRBV6-3 to TRBJ2-1, with TRBD1 identical over 8 bases. The CDR3 is 13 amino acids. V lost 5 bases to trimming and J lost 7 bases; unmatched junction nucleotides: 4. Germline-derived CDR1 and CDR2 are MNHEY and SVGEGT. The chain's CDR3 is CASSRTGRNEQFF. CDR3 bases: TGTGCCAGCAGTAGGACAGGGAGGAATGAGCAGTTCTTC.

This chain uses TRBV28 with TRBJ2-7; D perhaps matches TRBD1 (6 bases). The V gene's germline CDR1 is MDHEN and CDR2 SYDVKM. V was cut by 7 bases and J by 2 bases, with 12 bases left in between. This CDR3 is built from 13 residues. The CDR3 nucleotides are TGTGCCAGCAATCCTACAGGGACCTACGAGCAGTACTTC. This gives the protein CASNPTGTYEQYF.

This rearrangement joins TRBV11-2 to TRBJ1-5; unclear D gene. V was trimmed by 5 bases and J by 2 bases, leaving 7 bases between them. The CDR3 has 13 amino acids. Germline values: CDR1 SGHAT, CDR2 FQNNGV. The CDR3 bases are TGTGCCAGCAGCGTAGCCCGCAATCAGCCCCAGCATTTT. This sequence encodes CASSVARNQPQHF.

This clonotype showed up just a few times. This sequence joins TRBV7-9 and TRBJ2-5; possibly TRBD1 for D (5 bases). Germline V lookup: CDR1 SEHNR, CDR2 FQNEAQ (reference sequence). This CDR3 is 15 amino acids long. The V end was cut by 6 bases, the J end by 11 bases, with 25 bases between. The CDR3 bases are TGTGCCAGCAGTCGTGAAGCCCAACTTGGGGCGGAGCAGTACTTC. Translated, it gives CASSREAQLGAEQYF.

A few counts support this clonotype. Germline and junction disagree at one end, which may indicate a read error. The chain joins TRBV6-6 to TRBJ1-6, with D maybe TRBD1 (5 bases). The CDR3 contains 16 residues. Germline-derived CDR1 and CDR2 are MNHNY and SVGAGI (reference sequence). This chain's CDR3 is CASSLGRLVGNSPPHF. CDR3 DNA: TGTGCCAGCAGTTTGGGACGGCTGGTAGGGAATTCACCCCCCCACTTT.

A note on this clonotype: The junction and the germline gene differ at one end; a read error may be behind it. The chain employs TRBV6-1 and TRBJ2-1; 10 bases line up with TRBD1. The germline CDR1 and CDR2 sequences are MNHNS and SASEGT. The CDR3 runs 15 residues. The DNA for the CDR3 is TGTGCCAGCAGGGAAGGGACAGGGGCCTACAATGAGCAGTTCTTC. It codes for CASREGTGAYNEQFF.

CDR3 residues: CASSISRDNEQFF. The CDR3 bases are TGTGCCAGCAGCATCTCTAGAGACAATGAGCAGTTCTTC. This chain links TRBV7-2 with TRBJ2-1; D remains ambiguous. Germline V CDR1 and CDR2: SGHTA, FQGNSA. The CDR3 contains 13 residues. V was trimmed by 5 bases and J by 5 bases, leaving 10 bases between them.

V and J are TRBV6-2 or TRBV6-3 and TRBJ2-5, with D tentatively TRBD2 (5 bases). Deletions cut 10 bases from V and 5 bases from J, with 14 bases between. The CDR3 runs to 12 residues. The germline gives CDR1 MNHEY, CDR2 SVGEGT. The CDR3 region has the DNA TGTGCCACCTCGGTAGCGTACGAGACCCAGTACTTC. Its protein product is CATSVAYETQYF.

The chain combines TRBV15 with TRBJ2-1, with 8 bases fitting TRBD1. V was pared by 2 bases and J by 5 bases, with 5 bases of the junction left unmatched. CDR1 is LNHNV and CDR2 is YYDKDF in the germline V gene (reference sequence). This CDR3 region has 15 residues. The CDR3 DNA sequence: TGTGCCACCAGCAGAAATAACAGGGGGGACAATGAGCAGTTCTTC. It yields the protein CATSRNNRGDNEQFF.

The chain uses TRBV19 and TRBJ1-2, with 9 bases identical to TRBD1. The germline V gene has CDR1 LNHDA and CDR2 SQIVND (reference sequence). This CDR3 has 15 residues. The trim removed 8 bases at V and 4 bases at J, leaving 11 bases unmatched. CDR3 DNA sequence: TGTGCCAGTGATACCACAGGGGGCGCTGGCTATGGCTACACCTTC. Residues: CASDTTGGAGYGYTF. Drawing the rest from reference TRBV19 and TRBJ1-2, the complete variable domain is DGGITQSPKYLFRKEGQNVTLSCEQNLNHDAMYWYRQDPGQGLRLIYYSQIVNDFQKGDIAEGYSVSREKKESFPLTVTSAQKNPTAFYLCASDTTGGAGYGYTFGSGTRLTVV.

This clonotype was detected once. This chain joins TRBV15 and TRBJ1-1; the D gene is possibly TRBD1 (5 bases). Trimming removed 1 base from V and 3 bases from J, with 36 bases in between. Germline CDR1 and CDR2: LNHNV and YYDKDF (reference sequence). The length of the CDR3 is 23 residues. The DNA of the CDR3 is TGTGCCACCAGCAGAGTTCTCGGCGGGAGCATATTTGACAGACCCCGAAGGGACACTGAAGCTTTCTTT. Translated, it gives CATSRVLGGSIFDRPRRDTEAFF.